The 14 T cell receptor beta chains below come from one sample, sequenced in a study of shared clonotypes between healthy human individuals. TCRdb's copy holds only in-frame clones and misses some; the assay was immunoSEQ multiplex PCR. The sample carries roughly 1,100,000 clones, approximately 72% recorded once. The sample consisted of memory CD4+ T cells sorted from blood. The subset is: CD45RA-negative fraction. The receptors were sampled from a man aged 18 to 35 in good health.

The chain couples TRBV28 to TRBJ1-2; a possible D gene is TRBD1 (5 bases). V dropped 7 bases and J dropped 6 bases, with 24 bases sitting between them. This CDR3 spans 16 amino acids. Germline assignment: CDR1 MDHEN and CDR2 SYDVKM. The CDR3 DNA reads TGTGCCAGCAACCTACCCATGTTTGGCAGGGTTGATGGCTACACCTTC. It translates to CASNLPMFGRVDGYTF.

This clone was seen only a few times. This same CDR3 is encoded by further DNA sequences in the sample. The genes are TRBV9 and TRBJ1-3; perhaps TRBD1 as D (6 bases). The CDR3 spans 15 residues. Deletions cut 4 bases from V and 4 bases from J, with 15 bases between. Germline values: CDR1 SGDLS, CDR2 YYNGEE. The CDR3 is CASSPRPGAGNTIYF. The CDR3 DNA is TGTGCCAGCAGCCCTCGGCCGGGGGCCGGAAACACCATATATTTT.

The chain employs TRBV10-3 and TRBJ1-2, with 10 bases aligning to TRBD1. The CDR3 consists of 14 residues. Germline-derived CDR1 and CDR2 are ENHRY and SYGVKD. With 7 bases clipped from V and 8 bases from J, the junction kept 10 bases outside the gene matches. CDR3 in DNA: TGTGCCATCACTCCCCAGGGACAGGGGCGCGGCTACACCTTC. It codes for CAITPQGQGRGYTF.

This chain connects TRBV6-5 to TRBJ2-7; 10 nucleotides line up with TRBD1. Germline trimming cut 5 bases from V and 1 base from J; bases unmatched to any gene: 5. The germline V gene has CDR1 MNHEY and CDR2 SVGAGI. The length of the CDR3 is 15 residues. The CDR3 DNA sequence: TGTGCCAGCAGTACCCGGACAGGGGGATCCTACGAGCAGTACTTC. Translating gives CASSTRTGGSYEQYF.

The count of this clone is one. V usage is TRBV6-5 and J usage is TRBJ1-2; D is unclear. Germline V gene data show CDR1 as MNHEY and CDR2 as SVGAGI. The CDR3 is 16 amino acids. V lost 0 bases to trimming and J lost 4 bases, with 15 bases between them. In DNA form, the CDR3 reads TGTGCCAGCAGTTACTCGGGTCGAGGGAGCCTCTATGGCTACACCTTC. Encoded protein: CASSYSGRGSLYGYTF.

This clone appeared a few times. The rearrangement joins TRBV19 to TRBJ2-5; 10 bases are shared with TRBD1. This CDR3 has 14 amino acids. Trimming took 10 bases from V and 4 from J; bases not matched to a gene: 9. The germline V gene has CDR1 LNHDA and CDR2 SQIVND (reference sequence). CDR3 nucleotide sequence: TGTGCCACCGGGACAGGGGATTCCTTAGAGACCCAGTACTTC. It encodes CATGTGDSLETQYF.

CDR3 sequence: CASSPSLGSSYEQYF. The CDR3 nucleotides are TGTGCCAGCTCACCAAGTTTAGGGAGCTCCTACGAGCAGTACTTC. The chain links TRBV18 to TRBJ2-7, with D maybe TRBD2 (5 bases). Germline CDR1 reads KGHSH; CDR2 reads LQKENI. V lost 2 bases, J lost 0 bases, and 11 bases lay in between. This CDR3 has 15 residues.

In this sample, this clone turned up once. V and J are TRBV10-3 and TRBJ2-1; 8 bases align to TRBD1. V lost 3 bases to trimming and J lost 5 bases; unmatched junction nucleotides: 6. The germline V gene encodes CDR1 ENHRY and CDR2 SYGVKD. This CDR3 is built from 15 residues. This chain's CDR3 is CAISEGTGLHNEQFF. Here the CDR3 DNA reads TGTGCCATCAGTGAAGGGACAGGACTCCACAATGAGCAGTTCTTC.

Here the CDR3 DNA reads TGTGCCTGGAGTGCTTCGGGAGGAACTAGTCGACCAAGCACAGATACGCAGTATTTT. As protein: CAWSASGGTSRPSTDTQYF. This sequence joins TRBV30 and TRBJ2-3; 7 bases agree with TRBD2. The CDR3 runs to 19 residues. Germline trimming cut 1 base from V and 0 bases from J; bases unmatched to any gene: 16. CDR1 is GTSNPN, CDR2 SVGIG, per germline (reference sequence).

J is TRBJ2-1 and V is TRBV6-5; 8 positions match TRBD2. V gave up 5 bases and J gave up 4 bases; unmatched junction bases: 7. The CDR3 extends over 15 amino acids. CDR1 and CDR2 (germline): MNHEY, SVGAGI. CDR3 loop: CASSLSGVKYNEQFF. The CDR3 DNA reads TGTGCCAGCAGTCTTAGCGGGGTAAAATACAATGAGCAGTTCTTC.

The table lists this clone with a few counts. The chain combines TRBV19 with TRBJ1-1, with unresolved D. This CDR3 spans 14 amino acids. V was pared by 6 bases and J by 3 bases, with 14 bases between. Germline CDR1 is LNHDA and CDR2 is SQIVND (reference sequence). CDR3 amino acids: CASRPSIGYTEAFF. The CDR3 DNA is TGTGCCAGTAGACCTTCGATAGGCTACACTGAAGCTTTCTTT.

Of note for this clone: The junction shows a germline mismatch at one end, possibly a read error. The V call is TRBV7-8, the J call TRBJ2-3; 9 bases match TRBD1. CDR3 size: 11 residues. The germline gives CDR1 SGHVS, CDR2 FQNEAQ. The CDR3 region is CASSFETGTGF. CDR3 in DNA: TGTGCCAGCAGCTTTGAGACCGGGACAGGGTTT.

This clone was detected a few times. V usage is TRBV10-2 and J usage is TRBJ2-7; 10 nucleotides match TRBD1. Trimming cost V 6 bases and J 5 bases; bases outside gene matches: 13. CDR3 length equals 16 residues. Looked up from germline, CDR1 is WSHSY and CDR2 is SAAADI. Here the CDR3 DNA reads TGCGCCAGCAGCCCTCTCAGGGGACAGGGGATCCACGAGCAGTACTTC. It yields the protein CASSPLRGQGIHEQYF.

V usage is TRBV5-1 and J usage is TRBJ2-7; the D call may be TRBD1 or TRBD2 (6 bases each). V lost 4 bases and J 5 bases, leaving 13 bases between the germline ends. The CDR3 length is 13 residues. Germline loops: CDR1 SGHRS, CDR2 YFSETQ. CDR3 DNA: TGCGCCAGCAGCGGGAACGGGGGCCACGAGCAGTACTTC. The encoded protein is CASSGNGGHEQYF.